The 9 T cell receptor beta chains below come from one sample, sequenced in a study of T cell responses to AZD1222 COVID-19 vaccine. Repertoires were generated with immunoSEQ multiplex PCR, while TCRdb's copy carries only in-frame clones and drops some. The sample contains about 100,000 clones, about 86% of which appear only once. Source: peripheral blood, taken on day 0 of AZD1222 vaccination. Receptors were obtained from an adult in good health.

The gene calls are TRBV3-1 (or the pseudogene TRBV3-2) and TRBJ2-2; unclear D gene. Deletions cut 1 base from V and 6 bases from J, with 9 bases between. Germline lookup yields CDR1 LGHDT and CDR2 YNNKEL (reference sequence). This CDR3 region has 14 residues. The DNA for the CDR3 is TGTGCCAGCAGCCAAGTCACCCGATCCGGGGAGCTGTTTTTT. Translated, it gives CASSQVTRSGELFF.

This sequence joins TRBV7-2 and TRBJ2-1; the D is unclear. Looked up from germline, CDR1 is SGHTA and CDR2 is FQGNSA. The V end lost 0 bases, the J end lost 8 bases, and 14 bases lay between the germline ends. This CDR3 has 15 amino acids. CDR3 DNA: TGTGCCAGCAGCTTAGCCCCTGGGCCCGGGTATGAGCAGTTCTTC. Protein sequence: CASSLAPGPGYEQFF.

The chain uses TRBV19 and TRBJ1-5, with D tentatively TRBD1 (5 bases). CDR3 length: 16 amino acids. CDR1 is LNHDA, CDR2 SQIVND, per germline (reference sequence). The ends were cut back, 1 base at V and 2 bases at J, with 12 bases in the middle. The CDR3 loop reads CASSIVGRAGNQPQHF. The CDR3 DNA is TGTGCCAGTAGTATAGTGGGGCGAGCGGGCAATCAGCCCCAGCATTTT.

J is TRBJ2-2 and V is TRBV5-6, with 8 bases matching TRBD2. The CDR3 is 16 amino acids. Trimming cost V 4 bases and J 4 bases; bases outside gene matches: 9. Germline loops: CDR1 SGHDT, CDR2 YYEEEE. Written as DNA, the CDR3 is TGTGCCAGCAGCCCCTTTCCGGGGGGGGCCACCGGGGAGCTGTTTTTT. This sequence encodes CASSPFPGGATGELFF.

CDR3 sequence: CASSPYRDTDGYTF. CDR3 in DNA: TGTGCCAGCAGCCCTTACCGGGACACCGATGGCTACACCTTC. The chain uses TRBV7-2 and TRBJ1-2; D is possibly TRBD1 (6 bases). Per the germline V gene, CDR1 is SGHTA and CDR2 is FQGNSA. This CDR3 has 14 residues. Trimming took 5 bases from V and 6 from J, leaving 16 bases between them.

This clone came up a few times. V is TRBV3-1 (or the pseudogene TRBV3-2) and J is TRBJ1-1; D may be TRBD1 (5 bases). Looked up from germline, CDR1 is LGHDT and CDR2 is YNNKEL (reference sequence). V shed 1 base and J shed 1 base, with 10 bases lying between them. The CDR3 is 15 residues long. CDR3 in DNA: TGTGCCAGCAGCCAAGGGGGCGCCAGGAACACTGAAGCTTTCTTT. It encodes CASSQGGARNTEAFF.

J is TRBJ2-7 and V is TRBV6-5, with 10 bases that match TRBD1. Germline lookup yields CDR1 MNHEY and CDR2 SVGAGI. Trimming took 6 bases from V and 3 from J; bases not matched to a gene: 5. CDR3 length: 14 amino acids. DNA of the CDR3: TGTGCCAGCAGGGCCGGGACAGGGGACTACGAGCAGTACTTC. Protein sequence: CASRAGTGDYEQYF.

The chain recombines TRBV6-5 with TRBJ2-7, with TRBD1 matching 7 bases. The CDR3 covers 12 residues. V shed 6 bases, J shed 6 bases, and the junction held 5 bases outside the gene matches. The germline CDR1 and CDR2 sequences are MNHEY and SVGAGI. The chain's CDR3 is CASSRQGGEQYF. The CDR3 nucleotides read TGTGCCAGCAGCCGACAGGGCGGCGAGCAGTACTTC.

The chain is built from TRBV10-3 and TRBJ1-1; D is perhaps TRBD1 (6 bases). Trimming left V 6 bases short and J 0 bases short, with 14 bases between. This CDR3 comprises 15 residues. CDR1 ENHRY and CDR2 SYGVKD come from the germline V gene. Written as DNA, the CDR3 is TGTGCCATCAGACAGGGATATGATGTGAACACTGAAGCTTTCTTT. Encoded protein: CAIRQGYDVNTEAFF.